The present entry profiles one T cell receptor beta chain with its context. What it binds is unknown. The data derive from a study of vaccination effects on CD4 cells after COVID-19. CDR1 is LNHNV, CDR2 YYDKDF, per germline (reference sequence). CDR3 length: 16 amino acids. The V end lost 1 base, the J end lost 4 bases, and 11 bases lay between the germline ends. Data came from immunoSEQ multiplex PCR; TCRdb stores just in-frame clones and leaves some out. The sample lists tens of thousands of clones, roughly 74% occurring once. The study, taken as a whole, reports: Late post-vaccination samples showed marked contraction of infection- and vaccine-induced clones.

The ViraFEST assay expanded antigen-specific CD4+ T cells with viral peptide pools before sequencing. With more than 9 days of culture completed, CD4+ T cells were isolated. The vaccine given was either BNT162b2 or mRNA-1273, in two doses. They grew some 1.9 million PBMC in each well, adding approximately 10 IU/ml IL-2 and around 10 ug/ml peptides. The V gene is TRBV15, the J gene TRBJ2-6; D gene uncertain. The receptor comes from a human donor who received a COVID-19 vaccine. This material consisted of CD4+ T cells from PBMCs cultured with HCoV-229E spike peptides, taken after COVID-19 vaccination. The DNA of the CDR3 is TGTGCCACCAGCAGAGGGGTCTCTGAAGGGGCCAACGTCCTGACTTTC. Protein sequence: CATSRGVSEGANVLTF.